This T cell receptor beta chain was observed in a study of CD8 T cells in ankylosing spondylitis. Study observations and caveats: It was reported that disease-linked clones were significantly enriched in matched ankylosing spondylitis synovial fluid. CD8+ cells made up the disease-linked clones, which were relatively rare in peripheral blood. Made up of fewer than 10 highly homologous variants, a TCR beta motif appeared characteristic of ankylosing spondylitis blood.

For TCR beta, libraries came from quantitative 5'-RACE with molecular barcodes. MiXCR, run by TCRdb on the 5' RACE reads, gives a single entry per CDR3 protein. The data contain some 840,000 distinct CDR3 sequences, approximately 12% of them singletons. With regard to this clonotype: Its specificity is unknown. The conserved phenylalanine or tryptophan is not found at the CDR3 terminus, so this likely reflects a read error.

V lost 1 base, J lost 0 bases, and 5 bases lay in between. Germline CDR1 and CDR2: SGHRS and YFSETQ. The CDR3 is made up of 15 amino acids. The source is a male donor with ankylosing spondylitis. The chain carries TRBV5-1 and TRBJ2-6; no firm D call. The sequencing input was blood, either unsorted or a sorted T cell fraction (not recorded which). CDR3 sequence reads: CASSLSTSGANVLTS. The CDR3 DNA sequence: TGCGCCAGCAGCTTGTCTACCTCTGGGGCCAACGTCCTGACTTCC.